This T cell receptor (beta chain) was recovered during a study of T cells in Graves' hyperthyroidism and ophthalmopathy. V was shortened by 5 bases and J by 2 bases, with 13 bases between the two germline ends. CDR3 length: 14 amino acids. In germline, CDR1 is MGHDK, CDR2 SYGVNS. This clonotype was observed once. RNA transcripts were the template for amplifying TCR beta CDR3 regions. Carried out on the TCR CDR3, a first-round RT-PCR used the HTBI primer set. From the multiplex PCR reads, TCRdb called clonotypes with MiXCR, one entry per CDR3 protein. The data hold hundreds of thousands of distinct CDR3 sequences, with 35% to 40% observed a single time.

The sequencing sample was made of blood. J is TRBJ2-7 and V is TRBV25-1; D is uncertain. The TCR originated in a man between 18 and 35 years old with Graves' hyperthyroidism. CDR3 nucleotides: TGTGCCAGCAGTTTTGGCCCCGATCCCTACGAGCAGTACTTC. Encoded protein: CASSFGPDPYEQYF.